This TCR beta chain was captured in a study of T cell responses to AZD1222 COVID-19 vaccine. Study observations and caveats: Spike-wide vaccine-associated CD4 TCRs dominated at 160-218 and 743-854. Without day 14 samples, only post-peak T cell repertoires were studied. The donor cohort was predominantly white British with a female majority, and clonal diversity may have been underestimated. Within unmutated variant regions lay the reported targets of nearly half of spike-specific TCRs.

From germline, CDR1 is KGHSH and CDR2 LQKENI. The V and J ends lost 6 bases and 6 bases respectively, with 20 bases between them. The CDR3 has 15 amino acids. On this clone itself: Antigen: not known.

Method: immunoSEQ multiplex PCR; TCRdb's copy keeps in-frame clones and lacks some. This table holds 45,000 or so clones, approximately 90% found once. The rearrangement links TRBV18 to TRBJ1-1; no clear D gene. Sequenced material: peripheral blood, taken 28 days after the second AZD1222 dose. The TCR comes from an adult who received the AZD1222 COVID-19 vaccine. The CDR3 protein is CASSDSSALKAEAFF. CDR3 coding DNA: TGTGCCAGCTCCGACTCTTCGGCGCTAAAGGCTGAAGCTTTCTTT.